This T cell receptor (beta chain) was documented in a study of neurological immune-mediated disorders. Trimming stripped 7 bases from V and 0 bases from J, with 10 bases between. This CDR3 comprises 14 residues. The count of this clonotype is one. Its antigen is as yet unknown. The cDNA was generated by 5'RACE with 10-nucleotide random UMIs. Using its own MiXCR run on the 5' RACE reads, TCRdb lists one record per CDR3 protein. The sample yields 75,000 to 95,000 distinct CDR3 sequences, 17% seen once. Findings of the study overall: No CDR3 amino acid sequences recurred among expanded clones across subjects, suggesting private repertoires in all groups.

Unsorted libraries were prepared from 2 million PBMCs held at -80 C. The sample taken for sequencing was PBMCs. This receptor was identified in a woman in her thirties or forties in good health. V and J are TRBV12-3 or TRBV12-4 and TRBJ1-3; D call uncertain. CDR3 residues: CASNSRDSGNTIYF. The CDR3 nucleotides are TGTGCCAGCAATTCCCGGGACTCTGGAAACACCATATATTTT.